This T cell receptor (beta chain) was found in a study of blood T cell repertoires in COVID-19. Across about two dozen US areas, participants ranged in age from 18 to 89 years. Donors were grouped by their self-reported clinical history. Among Cohort 3 donors, those recovered had two negative PCRs, clearance, or symptom resolution. Source study methods: Estimation of nucleated cell counts was performed using reference gene primer amplification. TCRdb keeps only in-frame clones here, not all; method: immunoSEQ multiplex PCR. That table is the source of V, J and clone size, and D and trimming were worked out from the DNA. The repertoire includes about 310,000 clones, around 89% of them detected once, and 8% to 10% sits in the top ten. The material sequenced was PBMCs or T cells enriched from blood (not recorded which). The clonotype comes from a woman in her thirties or forties who had recovered from COVID-19.

The CDR3 DNA is TGTGCCAGCAGCTGGGACTCCACCTACGAGCAGTACTTC. As protein: CASSWDSTYEQYF. The chain employs TRBV11-2 and TRBJ2-7; D is perhaps TRBD2 (6 bases). CDR1 is SGHAT and CDR2 is FQNNGV in the germline V gene. V was cut by 4 bases and J by 2 bases, with 9 bases left in between. The CDR3 is made up of 13 amino acids.